This TCR beta chain stems from a study of shared clonotypes between healthy human individuals. Background on the study: Three men and two women, aged 18 to 49, were donors.

For every subset, genomic DNA was evenly distributed across several immunoSEQ plates. Using immunoSEQ multiplex PCR, the repertoire was profiled, and TCRdb retains in-frame clones only, with some absent. The repertoire includes hundreds of thousands of clones, 73% of them detected once, and around 1.8% sits in the top ten. This clone was seen a handful of times. All donors qualified as healthy HIV-negative adults and had experienced no recent acute infections or vaccinations. The donors, all of them Caucasian adults, lived in Nashville, Tennessee. From germline, CDR1 is SGHVS and CDR2 FQNEAQ. V was shortened by 5 bases and J by 3 bases, with 8 bases between the two germline ends. This CDR3 region has 12 residues.

Sequenced: memory CD4+ T cells sorted from blood. Subset meaning: CD45RA-negative fraction. V gene TRBV7-8 combines with J gene TRBJ2-7, with D hard to call. This receptor was identified in a woman aged 30 to 39 in good health. The CDR3 region has the DNA TGTGCCAGCAGCACTCACCGCTACGAGCAGTACTTC. Translation gives CASSTHRYEQYF.